This is a list of T cell receptor beta chains from one sample in a study of shared clonotypes between healthy human individuals. The table came from immunoSEQ multiplex PCR; TCRdb's copy has only in-frame clones and leaves some out. This table has 800,000 to 1,200,000 clones, about 84% appearing once. Specimen: memory CD4+ T cells from PBMCs. Source of these receptors: a man aged 18 to 29 in good health. Some clones in this sample may be carry-over from other donors' samples. CDR3s include the opening cysteine and the closing phenylalanine or tryptophan. D genes are given only for firm matches. A clone size is listed for some rows: how often the clone was seen (once, few, many), or a class if it is expanded.

J gene | D gene | V gene | clone size | CDR3 DNA | CDR3 protein
TRBJ1-5 | NA | TRBV28 | NA | TGTGCCAGCAGACCTCTCCGGGACGGTCTTTATCAGCCCCAGCATTTT | CASRPLRDGLYQPQHF
TRBJ2-7 | NA | TRBV9 | NA | TGTGCCAGCAGCGTAGACAGCGCCTCCTACGAGCAGTACTTC | CASSVDSASYEQYF
TRBJ1-3 | NA | TRBV5-1 | NA | TGCGCCAGCAGCTTGGAAGGGTATGGAAACACCATATATTTT | CASSLEGYGNTIYF
TRBJ2-7 | NA | TRBV11-2 | once | TGTGCCAGCAGCTTAGCACCGTGGTCCTACGAGCAGTACTTC | CASSLAPWSYEQYF
TRBJ2-3 | NA | TRBV5-1 | once | TGCGCCAGCAGCTTGGGAACCACCACAGATACGCAGTATTTT | CASSLGTTTDTQYF
TRBJ1-2 | NA | TRBV5-1 | NA | TGCGCCAGCAGCTTGGTACAGGCCTCCTATGGCTACACCTTC | CASSLVQASYGYTF
TRBJ1-1 | NA | TRBV30 | NA | TGTGCCTGGACCCGAAATACGGGGAACACTGAAGCTTTCTTT | CAWTRNTGNTEAFF
TRBJ2-7 | TRBD1 | TRBV18 | once | TGTGCCAGCTCACCGTGGGGGACAGGGGACACGAGCTCCTACGAGCAGTACTTC | CASSPWGTGDTSSYEQYF
TRBJ1-2 | NA | TRBV19 | NA | TGTGCCAGTAACTCGCATTTGTTGCCGGGCAACTATGGCTACACCTTC | CASNSHLLPGNYGYTF
TRBJ1-4 | NA | TRBV7-9 | once | TGTGCCAGCAGCGTCGGACGGGGAGAGAGAACTAATGAAAAACTGTTTTTT | CASSVGRGERTNEKLFF
TRBJ2-3 | NA | TRBV4-2 | NA | TGTGCCAGCAGCCAAGATCGTACGCAGTATTTT | CASSQDRTQYF
TRBJ2-5 | TRBD1 | TRBV27 | NA | TGTGCCAGCAGTCATGGTCAGGGGGCGGAGACCCAGTACTTC | CASSHGQGAETQYF
TRBJ1-5 | NA | TRBV2 | NA | TGTGCCAGCAGTGAGCAGGGTGGCAATCAGCCCCAGCATTTT | CASSEQGGNQPQHF
TRBJ2-7 | NA | TRBV28 | once | TGTGCCAGCACTAGGGACGCATCCTACGAGCAGTACTTC | CASTRDASYEQYF
TRBJ1-1 | NA | TRBV6-5 | few | TGTGCCAGCAGTTACTCTCAGGGGAACACTGAAGCTTTCTTT | CASSYSQGNTEAFF
TRBJ2-1 | TRBD2 | TRBV7-2 | NA | TGTGCCAGCAGCTTAATGCGGGAGACGCTTGAGCAGTTCTTC | CASSLMRETLEQFF
TRBJ2-3 | NA | TRBV5-1 | NA | TGCGCCAGCAGCTTGGCCCAGCCGACAGATACGCAGTATTTT | CASSLAQPTDTQYF
TRBJ1-1 | NA | TRBV2 | NA | TGTGCCAGCAGGCCGGGGGCGGGCACTGAAGCTTTCTTT | CASRPGAGTEAFF
TRBJ2-2 | TRBD2 | TRBV2 | NA | TGTGCCAGCAGAGTAGCGGGAGGAAACACCGGGGAGCTGTTTTTT | CASRVAGGNTGELFF
TRBJ2-1 | TRBD2 | TRBV6-1 | NA | TGTGCCAGCAGTGAATGGGACGGGAGGGCCAGTGAGCAGTTCTTC | CASSEWDGRASEQFF
TRBJ2-1 | TRBD2 | TRBV19 | NA | TGTGCCAGTAGGGTAGCGGGAGGATACAATGAGCAGTTCTTC | CASRVAGGYNEQFF
TRBJ2-7 | NA | TRBV9 | NA | TGTGCCAGCAGCGCGGGGTCTACCTACGAGCAGTACTTC | CASSAGSTYEQYF
TRBJ1-5 | TRBD1 | TRBV28 | NA | TGTGCCAGCAGTCCCCGACAGGGGGGAGGGTATAGCAATCAGCCCCAGCATTTT | CASSPRQGGGYSNQPQHF
TRBJ2-3 | TRBD2 | TRBV9 | NA | TGTGCCAGCAGCGAGCGGGAGCCAGATACGCAGTATTTT | CASSEREPDTQYF
TRBJ2-7 | TRBD2 | TRBV5-1 | NA | TGCGCCAGCAGCCCGGGACTAGCGGGATACTACGAGCAGTACTTC | CASSPGLAGYYEQYF
TRBJ1-3 | NA | TRBV28 | many | TGTGCCAGCAGTTCGCCCACTTTTACGTTATCTGGAAACACCATATATTTT | CASSSPTFTLSGNTIYF
TRBJ1-2 | NA | TRBV29-1 | NA | TGCAGCGCCTGTGGTGCAGGCTACTATGGCTACACCTTC | CSACGAGYYGYTF
TRBJ2-1 | TRBD2 | TRBV28 | NA | TGTGCCAGCAGCGGTACTAGCGGTGAGCAGTTCTTC | CASSGTSGEQFF
TRBJ2-1 | TRBD2 | TRBV9 | NA | TGTGCCAGCAGCCCATTCGGGGGGACTACTAACGAGCAGTTCTTC | CASSPFGGTTNEQFF
TRBJ2-1 | NA | TRBV4-3 | NA | TGCGCCAGCAGCCAAGACAGAGGGAGACTCAATGAGCAGTTCTTC | CASSQDRGRLNEQFF
TRBJ1-5 | NA | TRBV19 | NA | TGTGCCAGTAGTATCTTGTCAGGGAGACGCAATCAGCCCCAGCATTTT | CASSILSGRRNQPQHF
TRBJ1-3 | NA | TRBV9 | NA | TGTGCCAGCAGCGTAGGGTTTGGGGGAAACACCATATATTTT | CASSVGFGGNTIYF
TRBJ1-2 | TRBD1 | TRBV13 | few | TGTGCCAGCAGCTCTACGTCACAGGGGGCCCGGAGTGGCTACACCTTC | CASSSTSQGARSGYTF
TRBJ1-4 | NA | TRBV18 | many | TGTGCCAGCTTTGAGGGAAATTTTGGTGAAAAACTGTTTTTT | CASFEGNFGEKLFF
TRBJ2-1 | TRBD1 | TRBV7-3 | NA | TGTGCCAGCAGCCCCGACAGGGTAGCCTACAATGAGCAGTTCTTC | CASSPDRVAYNEQFF
TRBJ1-2 | NA | TRBV5-1 | NA | TGCGCCAGCAGCTTGGGGCAGAACTATGGCTACACCTTC | CASSLGQNYGYTF
TRBJ2-3 | NA | TRBV12-5 | NA | TGTGCTAGTGGCCTGGGGTGGGAGGCTACTAGCACAGATACGCAGTATTTT | CASGLGWEATSTDTQYF
TRBJ2-5 | NA | TRBV6-6 | NA | TGTGCCAGCAGTTACTCGATAGCGGCAAGGCAAGAGACCCAGTACTTC | CASSYSIAARQETQYF
TRBJ2-6 | NA | TRBV7-9 | NA | TGTGCCAGCAGCTCTCCGGCGGGGGCCAACGTCCTGACTTTC | CASSSPAGANVLTF
TRBJ1-5 | NA | TRBV2 | NA | TGTGCCACCGCCGGCAGCAATCAGCCCCAGCATTTT | CATAGSNQPQHF